The 14 T cell receptor beta chains in this list originate from one sample, sequenced in a study of blood T cells in healthy people across ages. It was with a sample-barcoded 5' primer and a J-beta primer mix that a second PCR of about 7 to 12 cycles was run. One entry per CDR3 protein results from TCRdb running MiXCR on the 5' RACE reads. The table records approximately 2,000,000 distinct CDR3 sequences, roughly two fifths of them present only once. The sequencing sample was made of blood. These receptors originate from a human donor in good health.

This clonotype has just a few counts. V usage is TRBV4-2 and J usage is TRBJ1-1; D is unresolved. The V and J ends lost 0 bases and 2 bases respectively, with 13 bases between them. Per germline, CDR1 LGHNA and CDR2 YNFKEQ. This CDR3 has 16 residues. The CDR3 loop reads CASSQDRGGRNTEAFF. CDR3 bases: TGTGCCAGCAGCCAAGATCGGGGAGGGCGTAACACTGAAGCTTTCTTT.

This clonotype came up a few times. The CDR3 region is CASSLVVRGEQYF. The DNA of the CDR3 is TGTGCCAGCAGCTTAGTGGTAAGGGGCGAGCAGTACTTC. This rearrangement joins TRBV7-2 to TRBJ2-5; tentatively, D is TRBD1 (5 bases). The last part of the DNA fits TRBJ2-7 better; the J call may be wrong. Germline lookup yields CDR1 SGHTA and CDR2 FQGNSA. There are 13 residues in the CDR3.

The V and J genes are TRBV2 and TRBJ2-1, with no clear D. Germline V lookup: CDR1 SNHLY, CDR2 FYNNEI. V shed 6 bases and J shed 12 bases, with 18 bases lying between them. This CDR3 contains 13 residues. Here the CDR3 DNA reads TGTGCCAGCAGCTCCGTCGTTTCTAGTCGGCAGTTCTTC. Translation gives CASSSVVSSRQFF.

CDR3 sequence (DNA): TGCAGTGCTCGGGACCGCATCGGCGAGCAGTACTTC. Translated: CSARDRIGEQYF. The chain couples TRBV20-1 to TRBJ2-7; D possibly matches TRBD1 or TRBD2 (5 bases each). Deletions cut 5 bases from V and 6 bases from J, with 14 bases between. The germline V gene encodes CDR1 DFQATT and CDR2 SNEGSKA (reference sequence). The CDR3 spans 12 residues.

The genes are TRBV4-1 and TRBJ2-7, with D possibly being TRBD1 (6 bases). V was trimmed by 3 bases and J by 3 bases, leaving 15 bases between them. Germline V lookup: CDR1 MGHRA, CDR2 YSYEKL. This CDR3 spans 15 amino acids. CDR3 residues: CASSQGWDKNYEQYF. CDR3 DNA sequence: TGCGCCAGCAGCCAGGGGTGGGACAAAAACTACGAGCAGTACTTC.

The chain couples TRBV6-4 to TRBJ1-6; D not certain. Germline lookup yields CDR1 MRHNA and CDR2 SNTAGT. This CDR3 spans 13 amino acids. V gave up 2 bases and J gave up 10 bases, with 9 bases separating them. The CDR3 reads CASSDMFGSPLHF. The CDR3 nucleotides are TGTGCCAGCAGTGACATGTTTGGGTCACCCCTCCACTTT.

The V and J genes are TRBV7-3 and TRBJ2-2; D unclear. The CDR3 has 16 residues. Germline V gene sequence: CDR1 SGHTA, CDR2 FQGTGA. Trimming took off 2 bases at V and 4 bases at J, with 14 bases between the two ends. CDR3 DNA: TGTGCCAGCAGCTTACTTTTAGCTAAGGGCACCGGGGAGCTGTTTTTT. It yields the protein CASSLLLAKGTGELFF. The full variable domain, its missing parts supplied by reference TRBV7-3 and TRBJ2-2, is GAGVSQTPSNKVTEKGKYVELRCDPISGHTALYWYRQSLGQGPEFLIYFQGTGAADDSGLPNDRFFAVRPEGSVSTLKIQRTERGDSAVYLCASSLLLAKGTGELFFGEGSRLTVL.

The sample holds a few counts of this clonotype. The chain is built from TRBV7-3 and TRBJ2-3; D gene uncertain. V lost 5 bases and J 2 bases, leaving 14 bases between the germline ends. Germline assignment: CDR1 SGHTA and CDR2 FQGTGA. CDR3 length: 15 residues. The CDR3 DNA follows: TGTGCCAGCAGCCCCCAAAACGGGCACACAGATACGCAGTATTTT. Translation gives CASSPQNGHTDTQYF.

This clonotype was counted only a few times. The V gene is TRBV5-1, the J gene TRBJ2-4; TRBD1 is a possible D gene (6 bases). The CDR3 sequence is 16 residues long. Trimming cost V 0 bases and J 13 bases, with 23 bases left between them. Per germline, CDR1 SGHRS and CDR2 YFSETQ. For the CDR3, the DNA is TGCGCCAGCAGCTTGGTTCCCGGCGGCAGGGCAGGGGAGCAGTACTTC. Encoded protein: CASSLVPGGRAGEQYF. Using reference TRBV5-1 and TRBJ2-4 for the parts outside the CDR3, the full variable domain is KAGVTQTPRYLIKTRGQQVTLSCSPISGHRSVSWYQQTPGQGLQFLFEYFSETQRNKGNFPGRFSGRQFSNSRSEMNVSTLELGDSALYLCASSLVPGGRAGEQYFGAGTRLSVL.

There are a few counts of this clonotype. The rearrangement joins TRBV5-1 to TRBJ2-4; 9 bases agree with TRBD1. The J call may be faulty, since TRBJ2-7 better matches the DNA end. Germline assignment: CDR1 SGHRS and CDR2 YFSETQ. The CDR3 runs to 13 residues. CDR3 protein: CASRQGAIYEQYF. CDR3 DNA: TGCGCCAGCAGACAGGGGGCAATATACGAGCAGTACTTC.

This clonotype has just a few counts. Its ends do not fully match the called genes, so a read error is possible. The chain uses TRBV10-3 and TRBJ1-5; a weak D match, TRBD1 (6 bases). CDR3 size: 14 residues. Germline-derived CDR1 and CDR2 are ENHRY and SYGVKD. CDR3: CAISEYRDTQPQHF. The CDR3 DNA sequence: TGTGCCATCAGCGAGTACAGGGATACGCAGCCCCAGCATTTT.

The CDR3 sequence is CAWSTTENTEAFF. CDR3 coding DNA: TGTGCCTGGAGTACGACTGAGAACACTGAAGCTTTCTTT. This rearrangement joins TRBV30 to TRBJ1-1; D gene unclear. This CDR3 has 13 amino acids. Per the germline V gene, CDR1 is GTSNPN and CDR2 is SVGIG (reference sequence). V was clipped by 2 bases and J by 1 base, with 8 bases between them.

This clonotype was recorded many times. This chain connects TRBV9 to TRBJ2-1; D unresolved. Germline V gives CDR1 SGDLS, CDR2 YYNGEE. V lost 5 bases to trimming and J lost 9 bases, with 9 bases between them. The CDR3 sequence is 11 residues long. CDR3 protein: CASSVSGEQFF. For the CDR3, the DNA is TGTGCCAGCAGTGTGTCGGGTGAGCAGTTCTTC.

This chain uses TRBV28 with TRBJ2-7, with D possibly called TRBD1 or TRBD2 (7 bases each). Germline-derived CDR1 and CDR2 are MDHEN and SYDVKM. Trimming removed 4 bases from V and 1 base from J, with 17 bases in between. The CDR3 contains 16 residues. In nucleotides, the CDR3 is TGTGCCAGCAGTTGGGGGGATCAGGGGGGGTCCTACGAGCAGTACTTC. The encoded protein is CASSWGDQGGSYEQYF.